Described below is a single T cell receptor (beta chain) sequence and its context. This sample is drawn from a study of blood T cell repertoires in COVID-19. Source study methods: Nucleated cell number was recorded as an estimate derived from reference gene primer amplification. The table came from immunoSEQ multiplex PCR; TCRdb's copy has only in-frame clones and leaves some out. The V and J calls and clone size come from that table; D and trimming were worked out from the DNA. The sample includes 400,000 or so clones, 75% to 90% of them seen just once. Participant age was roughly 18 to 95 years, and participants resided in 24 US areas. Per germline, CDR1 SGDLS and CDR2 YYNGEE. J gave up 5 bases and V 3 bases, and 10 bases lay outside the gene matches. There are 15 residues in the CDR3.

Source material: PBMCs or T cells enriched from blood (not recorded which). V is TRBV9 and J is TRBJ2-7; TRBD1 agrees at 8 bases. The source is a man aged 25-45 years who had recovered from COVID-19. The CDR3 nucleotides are TGTGCCAGCAGCGATCGGGACAGGTTCATCCACGAGCAGTACTTC. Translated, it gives CASSDRDRFIHEQYF.